Presented here are 3 T cell receptor beta chains from one specimen sequenced in a study of T cell repertoires in cytomegalovirus infection. TCRdb passed the reads through MiXCR, listing each CDR3 protein once. The sample has nearly 550,000 distinct CDR3 sequences, approximately 15% seen once; the top ten hold 20% to 30%. Sequenced material: CD8+ T cells from PBMCs. These receptors came from a human donor in good health (CMV status not recorded). Some clones in this sample may be carry-over from other donors' samples.

V and J are TRBV24-1 and TRBJ1-5; D is perhaps TRBD1 (5 bases). CDR1 is KGHDR and CDR2 is SFDVKD in the germline V gene. The CDR3 consists of 18 residues. V was clipped by 1 base and J by 1 base, with 16 bases between them. The CDR3 coding sequence is TGTGCCACCAGTGATTTTCATTGGCAGGGATGGAGCAATCAGCCCCAGCATTTT. Amino acids: CATSDFHWQGWSNQPQHF.

Many counts were recorded for this clonotype. The CDR3 DNA reads TGTGCCAGCAGTAGGACAGGGGTATGGAGCGAGCAGTACTTC. Translating it yields CASSRTGVWSEQYF. The chain couples TRBV28 to TRBJ2-7, with TRBD1 matching over 9 bases. Germline trimming cut 5 bases from V and 6 bases from J; bases unmatched to any gene: 8. CDR1 is MDHEN and CDR2 is SYDVKM in the germline V gene. CDR3 length: 14 residues.

This clonotype was recorded at least ten times. This rearrangement joins TRBV7-2 to TRBJ1-2, with 9 bases that match TRBD1. Trimming at V came to 4 bases and at J to 5 bases, leaving 8 bases not matched to a gene. The CDR3 is 15 residues long. From germline, CDR1 is SGHTA and CDR2 FQGNSA. The DNA for the CDR3 is TGTGCCAGCAGCTCAAAAGGGACAGGGTGGTATGGCTACACCTTC. Protein sequence: CASSSKGTGWYGYTF.